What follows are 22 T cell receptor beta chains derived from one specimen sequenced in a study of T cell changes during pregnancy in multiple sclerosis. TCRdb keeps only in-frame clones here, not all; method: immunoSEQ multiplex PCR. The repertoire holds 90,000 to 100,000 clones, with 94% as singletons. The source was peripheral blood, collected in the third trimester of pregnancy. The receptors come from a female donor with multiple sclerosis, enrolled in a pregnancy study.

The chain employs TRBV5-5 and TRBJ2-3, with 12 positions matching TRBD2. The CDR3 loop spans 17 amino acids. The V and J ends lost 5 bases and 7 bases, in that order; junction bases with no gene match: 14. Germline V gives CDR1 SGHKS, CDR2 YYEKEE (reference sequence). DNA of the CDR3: TGTGCCAGCAGTTCTGACCTGACTAGCGGGAGTGGACATACGCAGTATTTT. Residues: CASSSDLTSGSGHTQYF.

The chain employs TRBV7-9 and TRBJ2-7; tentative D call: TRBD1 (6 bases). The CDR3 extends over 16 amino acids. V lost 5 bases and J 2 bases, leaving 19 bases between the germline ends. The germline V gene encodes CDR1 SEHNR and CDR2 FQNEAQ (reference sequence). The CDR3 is CASSQGLQGSPYEQYF. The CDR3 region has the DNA TGTGCCAGCAGCCAGGGGCTGCAGGGGTCCCCCTACGAGCAGTACTTC. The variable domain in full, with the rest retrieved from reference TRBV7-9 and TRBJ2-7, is DTGVSQNPRHKITKRGQNVTFRCDPISEHNRLYWYRQTLGQGPEFLTYFQNEAQLEKSRLLSDRFSAERPKGSFSTLEIQRTEQGDSAMYLCASSQGLQGSPYEQYFGPGTRLTVT.

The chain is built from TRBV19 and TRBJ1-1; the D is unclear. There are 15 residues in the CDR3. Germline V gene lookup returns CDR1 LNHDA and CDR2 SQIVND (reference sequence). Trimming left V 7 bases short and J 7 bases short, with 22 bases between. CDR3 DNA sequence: TGTGCCAGTACCACAATCCCCTTCGGAGGGTTTGAAGCTTTCTTT. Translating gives CASTTIPFGGFEAFF.

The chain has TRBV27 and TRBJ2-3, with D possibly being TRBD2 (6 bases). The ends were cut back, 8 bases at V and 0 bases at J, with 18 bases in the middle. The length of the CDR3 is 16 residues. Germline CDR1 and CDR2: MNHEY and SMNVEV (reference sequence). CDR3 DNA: TGTGCCAGCGGAGGGCCTAGCGATACTAGCACAGATACGCAGTATTTT. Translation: CASGGPSDTSTDTQYF.

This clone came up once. CDR3 bases: TGCGCCAGCAGCTACCAACCGGGGACTAGCGGTAGCACAGATACGCAGTATTTT. Its translation: CASSYQPGTSGSTDTQYF. V usage is TRBV5-1 and J usage is TRBJ2-3; 11 bases agree with TRBD2. The CDR3 is 18 residues long. V lost 3 bases to trimming and J lost 0 bases; unmatched junction nucleotides: 9. From germline, CDR1 is SGHRS and CDR2 YFSETQ. Variable domain in full (rest from reference TRBV5-1 and TRBJ2-3): KAGVTQTPRYLIKTRGQQVTLSCSPISGHRSVSWYQQTPGQGLQFLFEYFSETQRNKGNFPGRFSGRQFSNSRSEMNVSTLELGDSALYLCASSYQPGTSGSTDTQYFGPGTRLTVL.

CDR3 in DNA: TGTGCCAGCAGTTACTCCTCGGCTAGCGGTACCTACGAGCAGTACTTC. Translation: CASSYSSASGTYEQYF. J is TRBJ2-7 and V is TRBV6-6, with 7 positions matching TRBD2. This CDR3 comprises 16 residues. Trimming took 0 bases from V and 2 from J; bases not matched to a gene: 7. Per germline, CDR1 MNHNY and CDR2 SVGAGI (reference sequence).

CDR3 residues: CASSLNSELLTDTQYF. Here the CDR3 DNA reads TGCGCCAGCAGCTTGAACTCGGAGCTTCTCACAGATACGCAGTATTTT. V and J are TRBV5-1 and TRBJ2-3; D remains ambiguous. The germline V gene has CDR1 SGHRS and CDR2 YFSETQ. The CDR3 length is 16 residues. Deletions cut 1 base from V and 2 bases from J, with 14 bases between.

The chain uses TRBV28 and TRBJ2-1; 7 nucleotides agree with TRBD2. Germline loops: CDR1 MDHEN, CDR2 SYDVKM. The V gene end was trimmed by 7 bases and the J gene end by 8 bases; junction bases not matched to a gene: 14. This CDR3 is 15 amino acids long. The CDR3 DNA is TGTGCCAGCACCATGGCGGGAGAAATTATCCATGAGCAGTTCTTC. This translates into CASTMAGEIIHEQFF. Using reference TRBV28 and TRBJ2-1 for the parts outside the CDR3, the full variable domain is DVKVTQSSRYLVKRTGEKVFLECVQDMDHENMFWYRQDPGLGLRLIYFSYDVKMKEKGDIPEGYSVSREKKERFSLILESASTNQTSMYLCASTMAGEIIHEQFFGPGTRLTVL.

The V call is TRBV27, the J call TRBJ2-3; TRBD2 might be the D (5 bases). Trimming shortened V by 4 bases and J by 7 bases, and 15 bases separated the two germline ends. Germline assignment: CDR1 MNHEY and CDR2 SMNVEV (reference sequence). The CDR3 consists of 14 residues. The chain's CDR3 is CASSSSAGRYTQYF. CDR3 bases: TGTGCCAGCAGTTCAAGCGCGGGCCGCTATACGCAGTATTTT.

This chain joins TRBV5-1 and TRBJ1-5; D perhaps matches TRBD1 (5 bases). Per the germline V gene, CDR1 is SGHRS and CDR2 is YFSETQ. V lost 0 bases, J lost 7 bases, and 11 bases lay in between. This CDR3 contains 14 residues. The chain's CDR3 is CASSLEGVGQPQHF. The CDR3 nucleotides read TGCGCCAGCAGCTTGGAAGGGGTTGGCCAGCCCCAGCATTTT.

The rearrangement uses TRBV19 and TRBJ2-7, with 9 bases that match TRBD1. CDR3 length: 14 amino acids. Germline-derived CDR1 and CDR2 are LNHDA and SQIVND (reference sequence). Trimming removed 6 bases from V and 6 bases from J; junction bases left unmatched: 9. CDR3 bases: TGTGCCAGTAGCCGACAGGGGGTTGTATTCGAGCAGTACTTC. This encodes CASSRQGVVFEQYF. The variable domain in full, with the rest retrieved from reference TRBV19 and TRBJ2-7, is DGGITQSPKYLFRKEGQNVTLSCEQNLNHDAMYWYRQDPGQGLRLIYYSQIVNDFQKGDIAEGYSVSREKKESFPLTVTSAQKNPTAFYLCASSRQGVVFEQYFGPGTRLTVT.

CDR3 sequence (DNA): TGTGCCAGCAGCTTAACAGGGGCCTACGAGCAGTACTTC. Its translation: CASSLTGAYEQYF. The chain combines TRBV11-2 with TRBJ2-7, with 7 bases that match TRBD1. Germline lookup yields CDR1 SGHAT and CDR2 FQNNGV. The CDR3 runs to 13 residues. Trimming removed 2 bases from V and 2 bases from J; junction bases left unmatched: 0.

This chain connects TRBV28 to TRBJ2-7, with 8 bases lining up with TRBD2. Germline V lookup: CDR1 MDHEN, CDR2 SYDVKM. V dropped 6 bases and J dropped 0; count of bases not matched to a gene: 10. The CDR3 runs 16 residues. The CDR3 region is CASSTTGGGVSYEQYF. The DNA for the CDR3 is TGTGCCAGCAGCACAACCGGGGGGGGCGTCTCCTACGAGCAGTACTTC.

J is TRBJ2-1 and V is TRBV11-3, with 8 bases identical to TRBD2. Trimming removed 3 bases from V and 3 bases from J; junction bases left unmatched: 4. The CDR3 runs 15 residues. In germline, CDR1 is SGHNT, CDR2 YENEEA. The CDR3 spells CASSFALAGYNEQFF. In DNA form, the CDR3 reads TGTGCCAGCAGCTTCGCCCTAGCGGGCTACAATGAGCAGTTCTTC.

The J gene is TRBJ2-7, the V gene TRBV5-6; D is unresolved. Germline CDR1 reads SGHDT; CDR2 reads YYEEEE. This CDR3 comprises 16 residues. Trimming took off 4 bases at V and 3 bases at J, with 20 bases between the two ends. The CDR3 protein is CASSPPDSSLGYEQYF. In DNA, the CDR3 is TGTGCCAGCAGCCCCCCCGACTCATCCCTGGGCTACGAGCAGTACTTC.

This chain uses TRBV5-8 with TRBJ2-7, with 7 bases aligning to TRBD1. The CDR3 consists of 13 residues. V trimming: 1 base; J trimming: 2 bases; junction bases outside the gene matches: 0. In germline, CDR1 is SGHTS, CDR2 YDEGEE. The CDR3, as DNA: TGTGCCAGCAGCTTGCAGGGGGCCTACGAGCAGTACTTC. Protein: CASSLQGAYEQYF.

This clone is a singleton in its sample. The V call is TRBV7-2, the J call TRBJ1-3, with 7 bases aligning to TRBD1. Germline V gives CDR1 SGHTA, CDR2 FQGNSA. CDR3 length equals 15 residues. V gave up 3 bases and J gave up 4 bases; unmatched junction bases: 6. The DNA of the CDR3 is TGTGCCAGCAGCTTTTCGAACAGGGGCGGAAACACCATATATTTT. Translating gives CASSFSNRGGNTIYF.

CDR3 DNA sequence: TGTGCCAGCAGCTTGAAGACTCCGACCGGGGAGCTGTTTTTT. Encoded protein: CASSLKTPTGELFF. V is TRBV7-6 and J is TRBJ2-2, with D hard to call. Germline V gene data show CDR1 as SGHVS and CDR2 as FNYEAQ. The V and J ends lost 3 bases and 5 bases respectively, with 10 bases between them. The CDR3 extends over 14 amino acids.

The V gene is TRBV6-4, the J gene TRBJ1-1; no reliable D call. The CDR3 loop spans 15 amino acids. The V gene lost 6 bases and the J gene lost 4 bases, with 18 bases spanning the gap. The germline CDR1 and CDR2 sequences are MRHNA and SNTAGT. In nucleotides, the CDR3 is TGTGCCAGCAGGGAGAGCTCATTGCTGGGCACTGAAGCTTTCTTT. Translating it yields CASRESSLLGTEAFF.

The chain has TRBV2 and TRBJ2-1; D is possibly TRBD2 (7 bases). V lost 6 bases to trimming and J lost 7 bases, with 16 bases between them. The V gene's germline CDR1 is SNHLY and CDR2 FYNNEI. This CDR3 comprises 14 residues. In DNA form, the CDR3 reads TGTGCCAGCAGGATGGGGGGGGCTGGAAATGAGCAGTTCTTC. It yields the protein CASRMGGAGNEQFF. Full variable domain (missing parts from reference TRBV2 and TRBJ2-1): EPEVTQTPSHQVTQMGQEVILRCVPISNHLYFYWYRQILGQKVEFLVSFYNNEISEKSEIFDDQFSVERPDGSNFTLKIRSTKLEDSAMYFCASRMGGAGNEQFFGPGTRLTVL.

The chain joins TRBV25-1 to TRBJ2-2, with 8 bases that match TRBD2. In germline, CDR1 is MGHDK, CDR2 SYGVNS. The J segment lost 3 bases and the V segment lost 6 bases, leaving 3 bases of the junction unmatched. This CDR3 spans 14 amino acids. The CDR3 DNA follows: TGTGCCAGCAGCGGGAGGGAGTACACCGGGGAGCTGTTTTTT. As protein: CASSGREYTGELFF.

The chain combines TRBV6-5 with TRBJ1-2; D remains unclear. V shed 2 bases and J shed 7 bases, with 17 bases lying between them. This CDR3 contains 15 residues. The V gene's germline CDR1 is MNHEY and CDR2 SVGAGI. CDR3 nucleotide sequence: TGTGCCAGCAGTTACGACTCGGTCAACCGGGGTGGCTACACCTTC. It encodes CASSYDSVNRGGYTF.